The 8 T cell receptor beta chains below were found in one sample sequenced in a study of control samples from healthy donors and cancer patients. The protocol was immunoSEQ multiplex PCR, while the TCRdb copy is restricted to in-frame clones and leaves out a portion. This table holds some 71,000 clones, 90% found once. The source material was PBMCs. Receptors originate from a woman in her 50s with colorectal cancer.

The V call is TRBV5-6, the J call TRBJ1-4; D unclear. With 0 bases removed from V and 7 bases from J, the gap between germline ends came to 13 bases. The CDR3 contains 15 residues. The germline V gene has CDR1 SGHDT and CDR2 YYEEEE. CDR3 protein: CASSLGGVGGEKLFF. The CDR3 DNA is TGTGCCAGCAGCTTGGGCGGGGTGGGTGGTGAAAAACTGTTTTTT.

The chain employs TRBV29-1 and TRBJ2-5; tentatively, D is TRBD1 or TRBD2 (5 bases each). There are 12 residues in the CDR3. Between the trimmed V and J ends, which lost 5 bases and 5 bases, there was a span of 12 bases. Germline-derived CDR1 and CDR2 are SQVTM and ANQGSEA. The CDR3 DNA reads as TGCAGCGTTTCCGGAGAGGGGGAGACCCAGTACTTC. Its translation is CSVSGEGETQYF.

The chain couples TRBV19 to TRBJ2-1; 10 bases fit TRBD2. The CDR3 contains 16 residues. With V trimmed by 0 bases and J by 6 bases, 5 bases remained unmatched. Germline-derived CDR1 and CDR2 are LNHDA and SQIVND (reference sequence). The CDR3, as DNA: TGTGCCAGTAGTATAGATCTAGCGGGAGAATCCAATGAGCAGTTCTTC. Its protein is CASSIDLAGESNEQFF.

The V call is TRBV14, the J call TRBJ2-5, with TRBD1 identical over 8 bases. V was pared by 0 bases and J by 1 base, with 7 bases of the junction left unmatched. Germline lookup yields CDR1 SGHDN and CDR2 FVKESK. The length of the CDR3 is 17 residues. CDR3 in amino acids: CASSQEGVGQVQETQYF. CDR3 DNA: TGTGCCAGCAGCCAAGAAGGCGTGGGACAGGTCCAAGAGACCCAGTACTTC.

V and J are TRBV7-9 and TRBJ2-1; D unresolved. The germline gives CDR1 SEHNR, CDR2 FQNEAQ (reference sequence). The CDR3 loop spans 13 amino acids. V lost 1 base and J lost 9, with 10 bases in between. The CDR3 protein is CASSLVMWGEQFF. In nucleotides, the CDR3 is TGTGCCAGCAGCTTAGTGATGTGGGGTGAGCAGTTCTTC.

The chain couples TRBV10-3 to TRBJ1-3; 10 nucleotides match TRBD1. In germline, CDR1 is ENHRY, CDR2 SYGVKD. The CDR3 length is 16 residues. The V gene end was trimmed by 6 bases and the J gene end by 1 base; junction bases not matched to a gene: 6. CDR3 sequence reads: CAIRSGTGESGNTIYF. For the CDR3, the DNA is TGTGCCATCAGATCCGGGACAGGGGAGTCTGGAAACACCATATATTTT.

The gene calls are TRBV11-2 and TRBJ2-2, with unresolved D. CDR1 and CDR2 from the germline V gene are SGHAT and FQNNGV. This CDR3 contains 14 residues. V lost 6 bases and J 0 bases, leaving 8 bases between the germline ends. The CDR3 loop reads CASRTGPNTGELFF. CDR3 nucleotides: TGTGCCAGCAGGACCGGACCGAACACCGGGGAGCTGTTTTTT.

The rearrangement joins TRBV6-1 to TRBJ2-1; D not certain. The V gene lost 0 bases and the J gene lost 2 bases, with 11 bases spanning the gap. The CDR3 is made up of 16 amino acids. Germline-derived CDR1 and CDR2 are MNHNS and SASEGT. The CDR3 reads CASSEAEGSPYNEQFF. The CDR3 nucleotides are TGTGCCAGCAGTGAAGCGGAAGGGTCACCCTACAATGAGCAGTTCTTC.